This T cell receptor beta chain was obtained from a study of OX40 agonist ivuxolimab in advanced cancers. Some clones are missing from TCRdb's copy, which holds only in-frame ones; the method was immunoSEQ multiplex PCR. The sample carries around 76,000 clones, 89% recorded once. This CDR3 spans 13 amino acids. CDR1 is SGHTA and CDR2 is FQGNSA in the germline V gene. Trimming stripped 5 bases from V and 1 base from J, with 8 bases between. The sequenced sample was CD4+ or CD8+ T cells sorted from blood, obtained in a trial of the OX40 agonist ivuxolimab. The receptor was derived from an adult with an advanced solid tumor such as melanoma, head and neck, liver or kidney cancer. This chain joins TRBV7-2 and TRBJ1-2, with a tentative D call TRBD1 (5 bases). CDR3 DNA sequence: TGTGCCAGCAGCCCCCAGGGTAACTATGGCTACACCTTC. Translated: CASSPQGNYGYTF.